This T cell receptor beta chain was captured by sequencing in a study of regulatory T cells in long-lasting Graves disease. The wider study: To qualify as persistent, Graves' disease required over 5 years of antithyroid drugs with positive TSH receptor antibodies.

This clonotype was found many times. The antigen is unknown. Overall study results and limits: Under persistent disease, TRBV28, TRBJ1-2 and TRBJ2-5 were used preferentially. Sample size, which was small, may have reduced accuracy.

According to the study, TCR beta libraries were built with iRepertoire HTBI primers and CDR3-region Arm-PCR. TCRdb ran MiXCR on the multiplex PCR reads and lists one entry per CDR3 protein. The table lists around 400,000 distinct CDR3 sequences, 20% to 25% of them singletons. Time point of the sample: persistent/refractory GD, antithyroid drugs over 5 years with positive TRAb. RNA extracted from PBMCs served as the sequencing template. Each patient gave around 8.1 milliliters of EDTA-anticoagulated peripheral blood. Germline trimming cut 5 bases from V and 11 bases from J; bases unmatched to any gene: 8. The CDR3 loop spans 14 amino acids. Germline V gene lookup returns CDR1 LNHDA and CDR2 SQIVND (reference sequence).

The chain recombines TRBV19 with TRBJ1-6; 8 bases map to TRBD1. The TCR comes from a woman aged 40 to 50 with Graves disease. This specimen was peripheral blood mononuclear cells (PBMCs), taken when the disease was refractory, from a patient treated with antithyroid drugs. The CDR3: CASSLQGDQAPLHF. As DNA, the CDR3 is TGTGCCAGTAGTCTACAGGGGGATCAGGCACCCCTCCACTTT.